The 22 T cell receptor beta chains reported below all come from one sample, sequenced in a study of spatial heterogeneity in lung cancer. TCRdb reprocessed the 5' RACE reads via MiXCR and lists one record per CDR3 protein. The profile covers 20,000 to 25,000 distinct CDR3 sequences, with 2.5% to 4% appearing a single time and 29% taken by the ten largest. Stated time point: sample taken at primary tumor resection. Whole RNA came from tumor, nontumor lung or frozen PBMC and was sequenced without being sorted. Material: PBMCs, obtained at surgery. These TCRs come from a female donor with early-stage non-small cell lung cancer.

In its sample, this clonotype was seen many times. The V and J genes are TRBV20-1 and TRBJ2-1, with 14 bases matching TRBD2. CDR1 and CDR2 (germline): DFQATT, SNEGSKA (reference sequence). V was clipped by 2 bases and J by 8 bases; unmatched bases: 5. The CDR3 contains 15 residues. CDR3 DNA: TGCAGTGCTAGAACCGGGACTAGCGGGAGTGATGAGCAGTTCTTC. It is translated as CSARTGTSGSDEQFF.

This clonotype was seen ten or more times. The chain has TRBV10-1 and TRBJ2-2; D gene uncertain. CDR1 and CDR2 from the germline V gene are WNHNN and SYGVQD (reference sequence). The V end was cut by 0 bases, the J end by 7 bases, with 9 bases between. The CDR3 loop spans 14 amino acids. The chain's CDR3 is CASSESGVHGELFF. Here the CDR3 DNA reads TGCGCCAGCAGTGAGTCTGGCGTACACGGGGAGCTGTTTTTT.

This clonotype was observed many times. The chain is built from TRBV7-6 and TRBJ2-5, with D perhaps matching TRBD1 or TRBD2 (6 bases each). Germline values: CDR1 SGHVS, CDR2 FNYEAQ. V dropped 5 bases and J dropped 3 bases, with 10 bases sitting between them. This CDR3 is 13 amino acids long. The CDR3 reads CASSAEGEETQYF. DNA for the CDR3: TGTGCCAGCAGCGCGGAGGGGGAAGAGACCCAGTACTTC.

The V and J genes are TRBV28 and TRBJ2-5, with 8 bases matching TRBD1. Germline-derived CDR1 and CDR2 are MDHEN and SYDVKM. With V trimmed by 6 bases and J by 0 bases, 12 bases remained unmatched. The length of the CDR3 is 17 residues. The DNA of the CDR3 is TGTGCCAGCAGCCTTTCTGTAGGACAGGGTAACCAAGAGACCCAGTACTTC. Its protein is CASSLSVGQGNQETQYF. Full variable domain (outside the CDR3, taken from reference TRBV28 and TRBJ2-5): DVKVTQSSRYLVKRTGEKVFLECVQDMDHENMFWYRQDPGLGLRLIYFSYDVKMKEKGDIPEGYSVSREKKERFSLILESASTNQTSMYLCASSLSVGQGNQETQYFGPGTRLLVL.

The table lists this clonotype with many counts. This chain uses TRBV4-1 with TRBJ2-3; 7 positions agree with TRBD2. The CDR3 consists of 15 residues. J was trimmed by 2 bases and V by 0 bases; bases with no gene match: 2. CDR1 MGHRA and CDR2 YSYEKL come from the germline V gene. The CDR3 reads CASSQEERDTDTQYF. CDR3 DNA sequence: TGCGCCAGCAGCCAAGAGGAGCGGGACACAGATACGCAGTATTTT.

This clonotype appeared many times. This sequence joins TRBV6-2 or TRBV6-3 and TRBJ1-5; D is uncertain. The germline V gene encodes CDR1 MNHEY and CDR2 SVGEGT. This CDR3 is 17 amino acids long. Trimming removed 5 bases from V and 0 bases from J, with 17 bases in between. The CDR3 region has the DNA TGTGCCAGCAGTCCACCCTTTCCCTTTGATAGCAATCAGCCCCAGCATTTT. Translating gives CASSPPFPFDSNQPQHF.

This clonotype was seen ten or more times. The chain recombines TRBV7-3 with TRBJ2-7; D could derive from TRBD1 or TRBD2 (6 bases each). CDR3 length equals 15 residues. V was pared by 2 bases and J by 2 bases, with 13 bases between. Germline CDR1 SGHTA, CDR2 FQGTGA. The DNA of the CDR3 is TGTGCCAGCAGCTTACGAGGGGGGAAAACCTACGAGCAGTACTTC. Encoded protein: CASSLRGGKTYEQYF.

This clonotype has at least ten counts. The V gene is TRBV12-3 or TRBV12-4, the J gene TRBJ2-7; TRBD2 is a possible D gene (6 bases). This CDR3 region has 17 residues. Deletions cut 3 bases from V and 0 bases from J, with 18 bases between. CDR3 nucleotide sequence: TGTGCCAGCAGTTTTTCGGGGCGGGGTTCTAGCTCCTACGAGCAGTACTTC. Its translation is CASSFSGRGSSSYEQYF.

This clonotype was detected only a few times. The chain employs TRBV5-1 and TRBJ2-7, with 8 bases fitting TRBD2. Germline CDR1 and CDR2: SGHRS and YFSETQ. V trimming: 0 bases; J trimming: 6 bases; junction bases outside the gene matches: 8. This CDR3 is built from 15 residues. The CDR3 bases are TGCGCCAGCAGCTTGGGGCGAGGACTAGCCCGCGAGCAGTACTTC. It codes for CASSLGRGLAREQYF.

This clonotype has ten or more counts. The chain combines TRBV5-1 with TRBJ1-3; perhaps TRBD1 as D (6 bases). Germline CDR1 reads SGHRS; CDR2 reads YFSETQ. The V end lost 2 bases, the J end lost 0 bases, and 12 bases lay between the germline ends. CDR3 size: 16 residues. The CDR3 bases are TGCGCCAGCAGCTTTACACAGGGCTTCTCTGGAAACACCATATATTTT. Protein sequence: CASSFTQGFSGNTIYF.

Ten or more counts support this clonotype. The rearrangement uses TRBV27 and TRBJ2-1, with D tentatively TRBD2 (6 bases). V was shortened by 5 bases and J by 0 bases, with 20 bases between the two germline ends. The CDR3 runs 18 residues. Germline values: CDR1 MNHEY, CDR2 SMNVEV (reference sequence). Here the CDR3 DNA reads TGTGCCAGCAGTGCCGACCGGGGGTTAGGCACCTCCTACAATGAGCAGTTCTTC. Its translation: CASSADRGLGTSYNEQFF.

This chain connects TRBV12-3 or TRBV12-4 to TRBJ1-3, with D possibly matching TRBD1 (5 bases). The CDR3 has 14 residues. The V gene lost 5 bases and the J gene lost 7 bases, with 15 bases spanning the gap. CDR3: CASSLWRAGNTIYF. CDR3 nucleotides: TGTGCCAGCAGTCTGTGGAGGGCAGGGAACACCATATATTTT.

This clonotype was seen ten or more times. V and J are TRBV27 and TRBJ2-5, with D tentatively TRBD1 or TRBD2 (5 bases each). The CDR3 extends over 14 amino acids. The V end lost 3 bases, the J end lost 1 base, and 9 bases lay between the germline ends. The germline CDR1 and CDR2 sequences are MNHEY and SMNVEV (reference sequence). In DNA, the CDR3 is TGTGCCAGCAGTTTCCGGGACGGCCAAGAGACCCAGTACTTC. Its translation is CASSFRDGQETQYF.

In its sample, this clonotype was seen many times. The gene calls are TRBV29-1 and TRBJ2-1, with D uncertain. The V and J ends lost 2 bases and 3 bases respectively, with 8 bases between them. The CDR3 length is 13 residues. The germline V gene encodes CDR1 SQVTM and CDR2 ANQGSEA. CDR3 bases: TGCAGCGTTGAACCTATCTTCTACAATGAGCAGTTCTTC. This gives the protein CSVEPIFYNEQFF.

V is TRBV10-3 and J is TRBJ2-1, with TRBD2 identical over 9 bases. The V and J ends lost 7 bases and 5 bases, in that order; junction bases with no gene match: 12. CDR1 and CDR2 from the germline V gene are ENHRY and SYGVKD. The CDR3 spans 16 residues. This chain's CDR3 is CAITRSLAGTNNEQFF. The CDR3 DNA is TGTGCCATCACCCGTTCCCTAGCGGGGACAAACAATGAGCAGTTCTTC.

This clonotype was counted at least ten times. This chain uses TRBV4-1 with TRBJ2-5; D gene unclear. Germline V lookup: CDR1 MGHRA, CDR2 YSYEKL. Trimming left V 2 bases short and J 3 bases short, with 7 bases between. The CDR3 is made up of 13 amino acids. The CDR3 loop is CASSQHGEETQYF. CDR3 nucleotides: TGCGCCAGCAGCCAACATGGGGAAGAGACCCAGTACTTC.

This clonotype was seen many times. This chain connects TRBV6-5 to TRBJ1-1; tentative D call: TRBD1 (5 bases). This CDR3 is 14 amino acids long. V gave up 6 bases and J gave up 2 bases, with 13 bases separating them. CDR1 is MNHEY and CDR2 is SVGAGI in the germline V gene. CDR3 amino acids: CASSLGTANTEAFF. The DNA of the CDR3 is TGTGCCAGCAGCCTTGGGACGGCTAACACTGAAGCTTTCTTT.

This clonotype was picked up many times. V gene TRBV18 combines with J gene TRBJ1-5; no clear D gene. Between the trimmed V and J ends, which lost 0 bases and 1 base, there was a span of 7 bases. CDR3 length: 15 residues. Germline V gene sequence: CDR1 KGHSH, CDR2 LQKENI. Here the CDR3 reads CASSPPGESNQPQHF. DNA of the CDR3: TGTGCCAGCTCACCACCCGGGGAGAGCAATCAGCCCCAGCATTTT.

In its sample, this clonotype was seen many times. The chain uses TRBV3-1 and TRBJ1-6, with D unclear. In germline, CDR1 is LGHDT, CDR2 YNNKEL (reference sequence). CDR3 length equals 14 residues. Trimming stripped 3 bases from V and 7 bases from J, with 10 bases between. The CDR3 region is CASSQPGGNSPLHF. DNA for the CDR3: TGTGCCAGCAGCCAGCCGGGAGGGAATTCACCCCTCCACTTT.

This clonotype was found many times. This chain connects TRBV5-1 to TRBJ2-6, with 7 bases aligning to TRBD1. The germline CDR1 and CDR2 sequences are SGHRS and YFSETQ. The CDR3 is 17 residues long. V lost 0 bases and J lost 3; bases outside the gene matches: 6. The CDR3 DNA reads as TGCGCCAGCAGCTTGGGACAGGGTTTAGTTGGGGCCAACGTCCTGACTTTC. Translating gives CASSLGQGLVGANVLTF.

This clonotype came up many times. This CDR3 is CASSYGPQGSNQPQHF. DNA for the CDR3: TGTGCCAGCAGTTACGGACCACAGGGGAGCAATCAGCCCCAGCATTTT. The chain employs TRBV28 and TRBJ1-5, with 7 bases fitting TRBD1. There are 16 residues in the CDR3. CDR1 is MDHEN and CDR2 is SYDVKM in the germline V gene. The trim removed 4 bases at V and 1 base at J, leaving 7 bases unmatched. The entire variable domain, with the rest obtained from reference TRBV28 and TRBJ1-5, is as follows: DVKVTQSSRYLVKRTGEKVFLECVQDMDHENMFWYRQDPGLGLRLIYFSYDVKMKEKGDIPEGYSVSREKKERFSLILESASTNQTSMYLCASSYGPQGSNQPQHFGDGTRLSIL.

In this sample, this clonotype turned up many times. The chain uses TRBV3-1 and TRBJ2-3; 10 bases match TRBD2. CDR1 and CDR2 from the germline V gene are LGHDT and YNNKEL (reference sequence). Trimming took 6 bases from V and 4 from J; bases not matched to a gene: 7. CDR3 length equals 15 residues. Written as DNA, the CDR3 is TGTGCCAGCAGTCCAGCGGGAGGGATGCCAGATACGCAGTATTTT. As protein: CASSPAGGMPDTQYF.